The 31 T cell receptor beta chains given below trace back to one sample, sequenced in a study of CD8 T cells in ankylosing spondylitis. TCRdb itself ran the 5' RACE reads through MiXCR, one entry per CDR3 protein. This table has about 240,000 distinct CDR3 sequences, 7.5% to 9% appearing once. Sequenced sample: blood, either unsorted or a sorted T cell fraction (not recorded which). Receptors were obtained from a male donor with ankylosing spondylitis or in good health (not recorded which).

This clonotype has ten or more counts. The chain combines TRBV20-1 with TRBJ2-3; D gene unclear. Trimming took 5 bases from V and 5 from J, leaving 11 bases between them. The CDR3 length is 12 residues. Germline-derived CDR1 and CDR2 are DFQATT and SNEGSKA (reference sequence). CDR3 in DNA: TGCAGTGCTTCTGTCCGTAGAGATACGCAGTATTTT. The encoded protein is CSASVRRDTQYF.

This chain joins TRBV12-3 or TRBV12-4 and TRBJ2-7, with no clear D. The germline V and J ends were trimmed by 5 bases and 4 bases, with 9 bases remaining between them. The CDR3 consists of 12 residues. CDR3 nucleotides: TGTGCCAGCAGTCAACACCGTTACGAGCAGTACTTC. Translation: CASSQHRYEQYF.

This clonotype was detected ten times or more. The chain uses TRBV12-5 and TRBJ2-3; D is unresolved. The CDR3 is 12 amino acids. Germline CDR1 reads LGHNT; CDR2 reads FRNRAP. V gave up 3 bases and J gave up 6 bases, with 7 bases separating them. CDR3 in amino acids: CASGFWSDTQYF. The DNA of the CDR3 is TGTGCTAGTGGTTTTTGGTCGGATACGCAGTATTTT. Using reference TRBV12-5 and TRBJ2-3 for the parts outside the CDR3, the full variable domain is DARVTQTPRHKVTEMGQEVTMRCQPILGHNTVFWYRQTMMQGLELLAYFRNRAPLDDSGMPKDRFSAEMPDATLATLKIQPSEPRDSAVYFCASGFWSDTQYFGPGTRLTVL.

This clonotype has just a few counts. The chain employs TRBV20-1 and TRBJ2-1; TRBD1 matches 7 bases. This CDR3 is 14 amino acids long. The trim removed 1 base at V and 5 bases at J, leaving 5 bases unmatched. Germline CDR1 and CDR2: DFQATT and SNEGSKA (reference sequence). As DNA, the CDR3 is TGCAGTGCTAGAGCCGGGACAGCGAACAATGAGCAGTTCTTC. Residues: CSARAGTANNEQFF.

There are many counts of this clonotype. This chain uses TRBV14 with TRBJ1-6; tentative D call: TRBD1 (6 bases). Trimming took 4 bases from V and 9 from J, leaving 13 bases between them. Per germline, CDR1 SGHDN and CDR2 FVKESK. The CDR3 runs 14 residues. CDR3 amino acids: CASSRTVGGSPLHF. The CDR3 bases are TGTGCCAGCAGCCGGACAGTAGGGGGTTCACCCCTCCACTTT.

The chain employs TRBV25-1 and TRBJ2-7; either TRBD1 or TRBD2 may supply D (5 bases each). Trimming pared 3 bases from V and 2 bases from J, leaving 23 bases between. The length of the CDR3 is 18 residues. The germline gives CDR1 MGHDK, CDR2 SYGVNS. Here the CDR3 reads CASSDTTGTLKGTYEQYF. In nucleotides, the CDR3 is TGTGCCAGCAGTGATACGACCGGGACCCTAAAGGGAACCTACGAGCAGTACTTC.

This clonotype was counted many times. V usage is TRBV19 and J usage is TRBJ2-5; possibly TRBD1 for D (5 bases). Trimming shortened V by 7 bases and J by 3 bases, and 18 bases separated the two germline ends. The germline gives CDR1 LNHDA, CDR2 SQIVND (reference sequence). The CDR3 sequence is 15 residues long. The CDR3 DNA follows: TGTGCCAGTAATCCCGGCCCTTCCAGGGAAGAGACCCAGTACTTC. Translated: CASNPGPSREETQYF.

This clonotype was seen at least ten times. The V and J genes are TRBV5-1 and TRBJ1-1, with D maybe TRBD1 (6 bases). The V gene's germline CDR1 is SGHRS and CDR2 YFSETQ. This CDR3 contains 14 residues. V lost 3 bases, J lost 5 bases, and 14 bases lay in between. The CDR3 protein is CASSSRQGSTEAFF. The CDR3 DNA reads TGCGCCAGCAGCTCCCGGCAGGGGTCTACTGAAGCTTTCTTT.

CDR3 region: CASRGGRNTEAFF. The DNA for the CDR3 is TGTGCCAGCAGAGGGGGAAGGAACACTGAAGCTTTCTTT. The rearrangement links TRBV6-1 to TRBJ1-1; D perhaps matches TRBD1 (6 bases). The CDR3 runs to 13 residues. Trimming left V 6 bases short and J 1 base short, with 9 bases between. Germline CDR1 reads MNHNS; CDR2 reads SASEGT.

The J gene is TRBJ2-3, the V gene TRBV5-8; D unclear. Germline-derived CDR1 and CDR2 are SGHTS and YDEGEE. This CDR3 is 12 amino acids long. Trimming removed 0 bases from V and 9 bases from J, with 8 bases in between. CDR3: CASSLVLNTQYF. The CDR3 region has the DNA TGTGCCAGCAGCTTGGTACTCAACACGCAGTATTTT.

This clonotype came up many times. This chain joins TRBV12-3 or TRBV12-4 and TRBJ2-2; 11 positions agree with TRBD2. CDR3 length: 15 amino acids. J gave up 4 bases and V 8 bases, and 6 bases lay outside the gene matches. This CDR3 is CASRSGRAVTGELFF. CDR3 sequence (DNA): TGTGCCAGCCGTAGCGGGAGGGCCGTCACCGGGGAGCTGTTTTTT.

The CDR3 protein is CASSLGQGKMNTEAFF. DNA of the CDR3: TGTGCCAGCAGCTTGGGACAGGGTAAAATGAACACTGAAGCTTTCTTT. The rearrangement links TRBV5-4 to TRBJ1-1, with 7 bases aligning to TRBD1. After removal of 0 bases from V and 0 bases from J, the junction contained 5 bases not matched to a gene. Germline V gives CDR1 SGHNT, CDR2 YYREEE (reference sequence). The CDR3 loop spans 16 amino acids.

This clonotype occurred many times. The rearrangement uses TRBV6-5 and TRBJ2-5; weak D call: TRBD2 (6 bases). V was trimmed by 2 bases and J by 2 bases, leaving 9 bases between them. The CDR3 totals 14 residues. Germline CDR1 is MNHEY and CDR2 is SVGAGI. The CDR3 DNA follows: TGTGCCAGCAGTTACGGACTACTACAAGAGACCCAGTACTTC. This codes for CASSYGLLQETQYF.

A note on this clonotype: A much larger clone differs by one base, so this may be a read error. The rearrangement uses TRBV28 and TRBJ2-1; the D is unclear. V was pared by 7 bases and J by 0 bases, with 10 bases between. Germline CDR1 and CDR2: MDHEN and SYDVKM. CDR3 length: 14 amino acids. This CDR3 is CASKSASSYNEQFF. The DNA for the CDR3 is TGTGCCAGCAAGTCGGCTAGCTCCTACAATGAGCAGTTCTTC.

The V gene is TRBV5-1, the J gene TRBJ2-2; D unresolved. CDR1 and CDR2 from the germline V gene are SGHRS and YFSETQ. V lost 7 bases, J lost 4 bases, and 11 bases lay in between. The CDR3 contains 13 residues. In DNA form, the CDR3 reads TGCGCCAGCGGGCCCCCGGGCACCGGGGAGCTGTTTTTT. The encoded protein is CASGPPGTGELFF.

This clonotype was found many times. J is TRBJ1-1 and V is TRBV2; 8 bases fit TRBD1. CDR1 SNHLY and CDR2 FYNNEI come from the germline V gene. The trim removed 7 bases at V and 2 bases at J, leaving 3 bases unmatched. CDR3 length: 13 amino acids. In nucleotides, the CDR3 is TGTGCCAGCAAGGACAGGGCCAACACTGAAGCTTTCTTT. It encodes CASKDRANTEAFF.

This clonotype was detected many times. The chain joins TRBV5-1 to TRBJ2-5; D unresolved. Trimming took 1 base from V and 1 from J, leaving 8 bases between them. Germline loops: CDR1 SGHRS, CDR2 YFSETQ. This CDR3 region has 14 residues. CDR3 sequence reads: CASSLNGGQETQYF. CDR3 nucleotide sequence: TGCGCCAGCAGCTTGAACGGCGGCCAAGAGACCCAGTACTTC.

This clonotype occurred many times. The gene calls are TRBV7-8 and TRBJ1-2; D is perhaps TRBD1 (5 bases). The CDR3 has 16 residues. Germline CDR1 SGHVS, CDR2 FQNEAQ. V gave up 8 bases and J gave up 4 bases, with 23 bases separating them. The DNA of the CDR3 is TGTGCCAGCTCCCTGGAGGGCGGGACCGCACTCTATGGCTACACCTTC. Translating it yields CASSLEGGTALYGYTF. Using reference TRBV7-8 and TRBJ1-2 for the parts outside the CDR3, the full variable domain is GAGVSQSPRYKVAKRGQDVALRCDPISGHVSLFWYQQALGQGPEFLTYFQNEAQLDKSGLPSDRFFAERPEGSVSTLKIQRTQQEDSAVYLCASSLEGGTALYGYTFGSGTRLTVV.

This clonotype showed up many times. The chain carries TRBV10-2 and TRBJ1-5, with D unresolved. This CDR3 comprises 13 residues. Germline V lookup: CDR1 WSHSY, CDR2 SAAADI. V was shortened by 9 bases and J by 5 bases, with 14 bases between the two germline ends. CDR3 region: CASRGRPDQPQHF. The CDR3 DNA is TGCGCCAGTCGGGGAAGGCCAGATCAGCCCCAGCATTTT.

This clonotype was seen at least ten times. CDR3 sequence: CASSALGQGATDTQYF. The CDR3 DNA reads as TGTGCCAGCAGCGCCCTAGGACAGGGGGCTACAGATACGCAGTATTTT. This chain joins TRBV7-9 and TRBJ2-3; 11 bases fit TRBD1. CDR3 size: 16 residues. In germline, CDR1 is SEHNR, CDR2 FQNEAQ (reference sequence). J lost 3 bases, V lost 5 bases, and 7 bases had no gene match. Filled out from reference TRBV7-9 and TRBJ2-3, the complete variable domain reads DTGVSQNPRHKITKRGQNVTFRCDPISEHNRLYWYRQTLGQGPEFLTYFQNEAQLEKSRLLSDRFSAERPKGSFSTLEIQRTEQGDSAMYLCASSALGQGATDTQYFGPGTRLTVL.

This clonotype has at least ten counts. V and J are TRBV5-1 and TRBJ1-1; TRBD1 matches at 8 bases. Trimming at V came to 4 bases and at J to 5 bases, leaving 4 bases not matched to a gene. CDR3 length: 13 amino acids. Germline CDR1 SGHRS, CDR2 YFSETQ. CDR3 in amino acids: CASSPDRVTEAFF. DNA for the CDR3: TGCGCCAGCAGCCCGGACAGGGTTACTGAAGCTTTCTTT.

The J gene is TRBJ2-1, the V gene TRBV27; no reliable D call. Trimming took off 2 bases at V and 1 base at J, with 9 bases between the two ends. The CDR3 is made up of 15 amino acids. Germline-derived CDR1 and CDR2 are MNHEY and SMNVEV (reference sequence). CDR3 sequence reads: CASSLVKVSYNEQFF. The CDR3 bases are TGTGCCAGCAGTTTAGTCAAGGTTTCCTACAATGAGCAGTTCTTC.

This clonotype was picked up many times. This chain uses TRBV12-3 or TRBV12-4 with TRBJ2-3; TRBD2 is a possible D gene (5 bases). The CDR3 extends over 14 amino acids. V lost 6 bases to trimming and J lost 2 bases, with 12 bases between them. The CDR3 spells CASRPSLATDTQYF. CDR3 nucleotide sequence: TGTGCCAGCAGACCTTCGCTAGCCACAGATACGCAGTATTTT.

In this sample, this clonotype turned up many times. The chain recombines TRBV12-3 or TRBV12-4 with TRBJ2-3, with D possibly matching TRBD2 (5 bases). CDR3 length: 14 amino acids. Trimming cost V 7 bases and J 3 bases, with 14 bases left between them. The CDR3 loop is CASTLGSGTDTQYF. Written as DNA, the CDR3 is TGTGCCAGCACCTTAGGGTCGGGGACAGATACGCAGTATTTT.

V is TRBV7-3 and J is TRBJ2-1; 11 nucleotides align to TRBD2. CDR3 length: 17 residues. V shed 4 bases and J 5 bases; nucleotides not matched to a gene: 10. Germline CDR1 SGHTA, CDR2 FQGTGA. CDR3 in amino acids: CASSSQPLAGGNNEQFF. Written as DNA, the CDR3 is TGTGCCAGCAGCTCACAGCCCCTAGCGGGGGGAAACAATGAGCAGTTCTTC.

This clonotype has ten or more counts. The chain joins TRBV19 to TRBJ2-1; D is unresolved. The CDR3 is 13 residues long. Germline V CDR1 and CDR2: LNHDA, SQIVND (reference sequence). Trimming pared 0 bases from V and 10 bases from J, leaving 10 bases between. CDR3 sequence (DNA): TGTGCCAGTAGTATAGACTTAGCCCCCGAGCAGTTCTTC. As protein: CASSIDLAPEQFF.

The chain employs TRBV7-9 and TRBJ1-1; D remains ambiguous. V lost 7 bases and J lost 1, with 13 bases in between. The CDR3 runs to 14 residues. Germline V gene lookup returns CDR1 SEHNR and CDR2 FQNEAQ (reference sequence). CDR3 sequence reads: CASIQGWGNTEAFF. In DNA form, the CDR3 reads TGTGCCAGCATCCAAGGATGGGGGAACACTGAAGCTTTCTTT.

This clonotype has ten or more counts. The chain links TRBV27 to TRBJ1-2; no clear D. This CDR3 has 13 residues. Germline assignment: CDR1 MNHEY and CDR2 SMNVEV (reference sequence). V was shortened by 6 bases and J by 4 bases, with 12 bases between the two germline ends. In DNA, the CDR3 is TGTGCCAGCAGCCCAGGACGGATCTATGGCTACACCTTC. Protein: CASSPGRIYGYTF.

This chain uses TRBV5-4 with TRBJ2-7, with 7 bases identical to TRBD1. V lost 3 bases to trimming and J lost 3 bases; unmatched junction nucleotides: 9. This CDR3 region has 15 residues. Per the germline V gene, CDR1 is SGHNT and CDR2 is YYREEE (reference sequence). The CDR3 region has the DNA TGTGCCAGCAGCTCAAAACGGGACAGACACTACGAGCAGTACTTC. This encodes CASSSKRDRHYEQYF.

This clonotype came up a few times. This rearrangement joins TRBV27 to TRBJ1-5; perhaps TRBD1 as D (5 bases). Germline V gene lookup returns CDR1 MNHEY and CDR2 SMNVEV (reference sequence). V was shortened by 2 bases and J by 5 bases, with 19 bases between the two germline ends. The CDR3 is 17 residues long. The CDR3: CASSLSRPAGSDQPQHF. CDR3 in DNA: TGTGCCAGCAGTTTAAGCCGCCCCGCAGGGTCAGATCAGCCCCAGCATTTT.

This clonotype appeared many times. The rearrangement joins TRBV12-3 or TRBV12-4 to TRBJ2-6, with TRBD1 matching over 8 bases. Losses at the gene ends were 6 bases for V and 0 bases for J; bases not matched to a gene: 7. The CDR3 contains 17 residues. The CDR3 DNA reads TGTGCCAGCAGGAAACAGGGGGTCAGCTCTGGGGCCAACGTCCTGACTTTC. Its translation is CASRKQGVSSGANVLTF.